The rows below give T cell receptor beta chains drawn from one sample of a study of CD8 T cells in ankylosing spondylitis. TCRdb itself ran the 5' RACE reads through MiXCR, one entry per CDR3 protein. In the table there are around 490,000 distinct CDR3 sequences, approximately 5.3% of which are singletons. The sample consisted of blood, either unsorted or a sorted T cell fraction (not recorded which). Receptors were obtained from a male donor with ankylosing spondylitis. CDR3s include the opening cysteine and the closing phenylalanine or tryptophan. The order of the fields is D gene, V gene, J gene, clone size, CDR3 protein, CDR3 DNA. The D gene is left open where the match is weak. Clone size is not always given. Where it is, it says once, few, many or a class for expanded clones.

>.|TRBV7-2|TRBJ2-3|many
CASSPRSNTQYF
TGTGCCAGCAGCCCTCGGTCTAATACGCAGTATTTT
>TRBD1|TRBV5-1|TRBJ2-1|many
CASSDRDRGNEQFF
TGCGCCAGCAGCGACCGGGACAGAGGGAATGAGCAGTTCTTC
>TRBD1|TRBV7-7|TRBJ2-5|many
CASSLTGTGEETQYF
TGTGCTAGCAGCCTTACCGGGACAGGGGAAGAGACCCAGTACTTC
>.|TRBV28|TRBJ2-7|many
CASSPGTESYEQYF
TGTGCCAGCAGTCCCGGGACGGAGAGCTACGAGCAGTACTTC
>TRBD1|TRBV4-2|TRBJ2-7|.
CASSQGTGPVYEQYF
TGTGCCAGCAGCCAAGGGACAGGGCCAGTCTACGAGCAGTACTTC
>.|TRBV7-9|TRBJ2-3|many
CASRYSTDTQYF
TGTGCCAGCAGGTACTCCACAGATACGCAGTATTTT
>TRBD1|TRBV4-1|TRBJ1-2|many
CASNTGRGLGYTF
TGCGCCAGTAATACGGGGAGGGGGCTTGGCTACACCTTC
>.|TRBV20-1|TRBJ2-7|many
CSAKGHYEQYF
TGCAGTGCTAAGGGTCACTACGAGCAGTACTTC
>.|TRBV7-9|TRBJ1-1|.
CASSLDYFRQAFF
TGTGCCAGCAGCTTAGACTACTTCAGGCAAGCTTTCTTT
>TRBD2|TRBV7-8|TRBJ2-5|few
CASSPRGEQETQYF
TGTGCCAGCAGCCCCCGGGGGGAGCAAGAGACCCAGTACTTC
>TRBD1|TRBV7-6|TRBJ2-7|many
CASSHRGSEQYF
TGTGCCAGCAGTCACAGGGGCAGCGAGCAGTACTTC
>TRBD2|TRBV4-3|TRBJ2-3|many
CASSQAVAGPTDTQYF
TGCGCCAGCAGCCAAGCGGTAGCGGGGCCCACAGATACGCAGTATTTT
>.|TRBV12-3/TRBV12-4|TRBJ1-1|many
CASSPHTSTGTEAFF
TGTGCCAGCAGCCCACATACCTCGACCGGCACTGAAGCTTTCTTT
>.|TRBV12-3/TRBV12-4|TRBJ1-4|many
CASSFLGGASEKLFF
TGTGCCAGCAGCTTCCTCGGGGGCGCCTCTGAAAAACTGTTTTTT
>TRBD2|TRBV4-3|TRBJ2-1|many
CASSQDLLAGAYNEQFF
TGCGCCAGCAGCCAAGACCTACTAGCGGGAGCTTACAATGAGCAGTTCTTC
>.|TRBV20-1|TRBJ2-4|many
CSAWTRNIQYF
TGCAGTGCTTGGACTCGGAACATTCAGTACTTC
>.|TRBV7-3|TRBJ1-1|many
CASSPGTMNTEAFF
TGTGCCAGCAGCCCCGGGACAATGAACACTGAAGCTTTCTTT
>TRBD2|TRBV7-2|TRBJ2-5|few
CASSFGLAGVETQYF
TGTGCCAGCAGCTTCGGGCTAGCGGGGGTGGAGACCCAGTACTTC
>.|TRBV10-3|TRBJ2-7|many
CAISESSYEQYF
TGTGCCATCAGTGAGTCCTCCTACGAGCAGTACTTC
>.|TRBV12-3/TRBV12-4|TRBJ2-1|many
CASSSPDWSSYNEQFF
TGTGCCAGCAGTTCCCCCGACTGGAGCTCCTACAATGAGCAGTTCTTC
>TRBD2|TRBV20-1|TRBJ2-1|few
CSASDLAGETYNEQFF
TGCAGTGCCAGCGATTTAGCGGGAGAGACCTACAATGAGCAGTTCTTC
>.|TRBV5-1|TRBJ2-5|few
CASSSTGTLQETQYF
TGCGCCAGCAGCTCCACAGGGACCCTCCAAGAGACCCAGTACTTC
>.|TRBV12-3/TRBV12-4|TRBJ1-3|many
CASSTQEGLSGNTIYF
TGTGCCAGCAGTACCCAGGAAGGTCTCTCTGGAAACACCATATATTTT
>.|TRBV7-2|TRBJ2-7|.
CASSLDGTNNYEQYF
TGTGCCAGCAGCTTAGACGGGACAAACAACTACGAGCAGTACTTC
>.|TRBV5-5|TRBJ1-1|.
CASSPWGGGAFF
TGTGCCAGCAGCCCGTGGGGAGGGGGGGCTTTCTTT
>TRBD2|TRBV5-6|TRBJ2-7|many
CASSLPGLVSYEQYF
TGTGCCAGCAGCCTTCCCGGACTAGTCTCCTACGAGCAGTACTTC
>.|TRBV20-1|TRBJ1-2|many
CSARERYGYTF
TGCAGTGCTAGAGAGCGCTATGGCTACACCTTC
>.|TRBV29-1|TRBJ2-7|many
CSAGTVSYEQYF
TGCAGCGCCGGGACCGTCTCCTACGAGCAGTACTTC
>TRBD2|TRBV12-3/TRBV12-4|TRBJ2-2|.
CAFSFRLAGVPRDGELFF
TGTGCCTTCAGTTTCCGACTAGCGGGGGTCCCAAGGGACGGGGAGCTGTTTTTT